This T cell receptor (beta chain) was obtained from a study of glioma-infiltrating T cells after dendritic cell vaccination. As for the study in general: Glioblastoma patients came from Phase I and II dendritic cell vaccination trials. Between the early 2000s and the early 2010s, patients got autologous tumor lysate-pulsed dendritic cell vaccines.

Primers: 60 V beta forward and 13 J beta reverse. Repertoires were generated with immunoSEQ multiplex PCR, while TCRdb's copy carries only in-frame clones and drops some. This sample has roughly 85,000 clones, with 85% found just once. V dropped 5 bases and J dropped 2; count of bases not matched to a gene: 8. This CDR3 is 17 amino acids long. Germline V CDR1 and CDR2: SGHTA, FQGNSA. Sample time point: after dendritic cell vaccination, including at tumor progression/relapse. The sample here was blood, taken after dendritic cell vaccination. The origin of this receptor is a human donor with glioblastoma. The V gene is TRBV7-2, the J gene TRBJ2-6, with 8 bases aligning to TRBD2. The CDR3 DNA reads TGTGCCAGCAGCCCCGGACTAGCAGTCCCTGGGGCCAACGTCCTGACTTTC. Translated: CASSPGLAVPGANVLTF.